What follows are 9 T cell receptor beta chains derived from one specimen sequenced in a study of long-term antiretroviral therapy in people with HIV. Survey level was the resolution at which the v3.0 immunoSEQ assay ran. Using immunoSEQ multiplex PCR, the repertoire was profiled, and TCRdb retains in-frame clones only, with some absent. The sample holds some 20,000 clones, around nine tenths seen once. This sample comprised unsorted PBMCs, obtained 0.5 years after starting antiretroviral therapy. These receptors were collected from a man aged 40-49 years with HIV.

The chain joins TRBV19 to TRBJ2-7; 7 bases line up with TRBD2. In germline, CDR1 is LNHDA, CDR2 SQIVND (reference sequence). J lost 3 bases, V lost 3 bases, and 8 bases had no gene match. This CDR3 comprises 15 residues. The CDR3 sequence is CASSIGAGNNYEQYF. The CDR3 DNA reads as TGTGCCAGTAGTATCGGAGCGGGGAACAACTACGAGCAGTACTTC. The full variable domain, in which reference TRBV19 and TRBJ2-7 provide the parts outside the CDR3, is DGGITQSPKYLFRKEGQNVTLSCEQNLNHDAMYWYRQDPGQGLRLIYYSQIVNDFQKGDIAEGYSVSREKKESFPLTVTSAQKNPTAFYLCASSIGAGNNYEQYFGPGTRLTVT.

J is TRBJ1-1 and V is TRBV11-2; no definite D call. Germline V gene data show CDR1 as SGHAT and CDR2 as FQNNGV. This CDR3 is 14 amino acids long. The V gene lost 5 bases and the J gene lost 5 bases, with 15 bases spanning the gap. Written as DNA, the CDR3 is TGTGCCAGCAGCCCCACTATGGGATGGACTGAAGCTTTCTTT. Protein sequence: CASSPTMGWTEAFF.

This chain joins TRBV29-1 and TRBJ2-1; TRBD2 might be the D (6 bases). CDR3 length: 17 amino acids. V was cut by 0 bases and J by 0 bases, with 15 bases left in between. Germline loops: CDR1 SQVTM, CDR2 ANQGSEA. The CDR3: CSVEDLIADSSYNEQFF. In nucleotides, the CDR3 is TGCAGCGTTGAAGATTTAATAGCGGATAGCTCCTACAATGAGCAGTTCTTC.

This clone has just one count. The rearrangement links TRBV28 to TRBJ1-1, with D possibly being TRBD1 (6 bases). This CDR3 has 15 residues. The germline V gene encodes CDR1 MDHEN and CDR2 SYDVKM. The germline V and J ends were trimmed by 3 bases and 6 bases, with 17 bases remaining between them. CDR3 protein: CASSFPSGQTSEAFF. In nucleotides, the CDR3 is TGTGCCAGCAGTTTCCCTTCGGGACAAACCTCTGAAGCTTTCTTT.

The chain employs TRBV4-1 and TRBJ2-5; no clear D gene. V lost 2 bases and J 4 bases, leaving 8 bases between the germline ends. Per germline, CDR1 MGHRA and CDR2 YSYEKL. CDR3 length equals 13 residues. The chain's CDR3 is CASSQPNGETQYF. The CDR3 nucleotides are TGCGCCAGCAGCCAACCCAACGGAGAGACCCAGTACTTC.

The CDR3 region is CAWSVGTEAFF. CDR3 DNA sequence: TGTGCCTGGAGTGTAGGGACTGAAGCTTTCTTT. V gene TRBV30 combines with J gene TRBJ1-1; no reliable D call. Germline CDR1 GTSNPN, CDR2 SVGIG (reference sequence). The CDR3 runs 11 residues. V lost 0 bases and J 5 bases, leaving 4 bases between the germline ends.

V gene TRBV6-1 combines with J gene TRBJ1-1; 8 positions agree with TRBD1. This CDR3 is 14 amino acids long. V lost 4 bases to trimming and J lost 4 bases; unmatched junction nucleotides: 5. Germline values: CDR1 MNHNS, CDR2 SASEGT. CDR3 sequence: CASSAGQGATEAFF. CDR3 coding DNA: TGTGCCAGCAGTGCCGGACAGGGTGCCACTGAAGCTTTCTTT.

V is TRBV30 and J is TRBJ1-3; the match to TRBD1 covers 9 bases. Trimming cost V 2 bases and J 1 base; bases outside gene matches: 6. From germline, CDR1 is GTSNPN and CDR2 SVGIG (reference sequence). The CDR3 is 16 amino acids. The CDR3 DNA reads as TGTGCCTGGAGTCGGGACAGGGTTCCATCTGGAAACACCATATATTTT. It encodes CAWSRDRVPSGNTIYF.

This chain uses TRBV11-2 with TRBJ2-5; D not resolved. This CDR3 contains 11 residues. V was shortened by 1 base and J by 5 bases, with 2 bases between the two germline ends. The germline V gene has CDR1 SGHAT and CDR2 FQNNGV. The CDR3 sequence: CASSLGETQYF. The CDR3, as DNA: TGTGCCAGCAGCTTAGGGGAGACCCAGTACTTC.